What follows are 22 T cell receptor beta chains derived from one specimen sequenced in a study of T-cell reconstitution after alpha-beta-depleted transplantation in children. It was with unique molecular identifiers that the TCRbeta library was prepared. TCRdb passed the PCR reads through MiXCR, listing each CDR3 protein once. The table includes around 450,000 distinct CDR3 sequences, 15% to 20% detected once. Source: PBMCs, mostly from graft donor cells, taken 360 days after TCRalphabeta/CD19-depleted stem cell transplant. The receptors were gathered from a boy less than two years old who had a stem cell transplant for Wiskott-Aldrich syndrome, so the T cells may come from the graft donor.

This clonotype was seen only a few times. The CDR3 nucleotides read TGTGCCAGCACCCCTGGGAGGGACTTTAGCAATCAGCCCCAGCATTTT. Translated, it gives CASTPGRDFSNQPQHF. The gene calls are TRBV7-8 and TRBJ1-5; TRBD1 might be the D (5 bases). Germline lookup yields CDR1 SGHVS and CDR2 FQNEAQ. The CDR3 is 16 amino acids. V dropped 7 bases and J dropped 0 bases, with 16 bases sitting between them.

CDR3 nucleotide sequence: TGTGCCAGCAGCTCCAGTTGGAGGGGCTATGGCTACACCTTC. Amino acids: CASSSSWRGYGYTF. V and J are TRBV12-3 or TRBV12-4 and TRBJ1-2; TRBD1 is a possible D gene (5 bases). This CDR3 region has 14 residues. Trimming removed 6 bases at V and 4 bases at J, with 15 bases between.

This sequence joins TRBV29-1 and TRBJ1-5; TRBD1 aligns across 7 bases. Germline V gene lookup returns CDR1 SQVTM and CDR2 ANQGSEA. Unmatched junction bases numbered 9, after V lost 6 bases and J lost 4 bases. The CDR3 length is 14 residues. DNA of the CDR3: TGCAGCGTGAGTACAGGGGCGAATAATCAGCCCCAGCATTTT. It translates to CSVSTGANNQPQHF.

This clonotype was counted only a few times. The limits of the CDR3 on the DNA are not certain, so only TCRdb's listed CDR3 is given. This chain uses TRBV12-3 or TRBV12-4 with TRBJ2-1; TRBD1 is the table's D call and was not checked against the DNA. The CDR3 is made up of 13 amino acids, end residues included. This CDR3 reads CASSFAPGAESFF.

The chain recombines TRBV9 with TRBJ2-3, with 9 bases that match TRBD2. CDR1 and CDR2 from the germline V gene are SGDLS and YYNGEE. V shed 0 bases, J shed 5 bases, and the junction held 7 bases outside the gene matches. This CDR3 spans 16 amino acids. The CDR3, as DNA: TGTGCCAGCAGCGTAGCATCGGGACTAGCCCTAGATACGCAGTATTTT. Encoded protein: CASSVASGLALDTQYF. Using reference TRBV9 and TRBJ2-3 for the parts outside the CDR3, the full variable domain is DSGVTQTPKHLITATGQRVTLRCSPRSGDLSVYWYQQSLDQGLQFLIQYYNGEERAKGNILERFSAQQFPDLHSELNLSSLELGDSALYFCASSVASGLALDTQYFGPGTRLTVL.

This clonotype was recorded a few times. CDR3 sequence (DNA): TGTGCCACCAGCGGGGGGCTGGGGGCGTCTTCTTACTACGACTACGAGCAGTACTTC. Protein sequence: CATSGGLGASSYYDYEQYF. The J gene is TRBJ2-7, the V gene TRBV15; D is possibly TRBD1 or TRBD2 (6 bases each). The CDR3 consists of 19 residues. CDR1 is LNHNV and CDR2 is YYDKDF in the germline V gene (reference sequence). V was cut by 5 bases and J by 3 bases, with 29 bases left in between.

The chain couples TRBV6-5 to TRBJ2-7; D might be TRBD2 (5 bases). In germline, CDR1 is MNHEY, CDR2 SVGAGI. The germline V and J ends were trimmed by 0 bases and 7 bases, with 10 bases remaining between them. The CDR3 contains 13 residues. CDR3 loop: CASSYSTGLEQYF. The CDR3, as DNA: TGTGCCAGCAGTTACTCGACCGGACTTGAGCAGTACTTC.

The rearrangement uses TRBV3-1 and TRBJ2-7, with a possible D match to TRBD2 (5 bases). Trimming shortened V by 1 base and J by 8 bases, and 9 bases separated the two germline ends. This CDR3 contains 12 residues. CDR1 and CDR2 (germline): LGHDT, YNNKEL (reference sequence). CDR3 sequence (DNA): TGTGCCAGCAGCCAAGGCGGCGGGCAGCAGTACTTC. Protein product: CASSQGGGQQYF.

This clonotype was seen only a few times. The rearrangement uses TRBV27 and TRBJ2-7; D unresolved. V was shortened by 5 bases and J by 4 bases, with 15 bases between the two germline ends. This CDR3 contains 14 residues. Germline V gene sequence: CDR1 MNHEY, CDR2 SMNVEV (reference sequence). The CDR3 DNA reads TGTGCCAGCAGTAGAGGAAGGGTTACTTACGAGCAGTACTTC. Its protein is CASSRGRVTYEQYF.

There are a few counts of this clonotype. The chain carries TRBV13 and TRBJ2-1; TRBD1 matches at 11 bases. The V segment lost 5 bases and the J segment 0 bases; nucleotides outside the gene matches: 18. This CDR3 has 21 residues. The germline V gene has CDR1 PRHDT and CDR2 FYEKMQ (reference sequence). The CDR3 DNA follows: TGTGCCAGCAGCCAAATATTCCTGGACAGGGGGCTACACAGCTCCTACAATGAGCAGTTCTTC. Its protein product is CASSQIFLDRGLHSSYNEQFF.

The rearrangement uses TRBV5-2 and TRBJ2-1; the listed D gene, TRBD2, was not tested against the DNA. TRBV5-2 is a documented pseudogene. The CDR3 is made up of 22 amino acids. CDR3: CASKPLGGLAGDLRRPWDEQFF. CDR3 nucleotide sequence: TGTGCCAGCAAACCTCTTGGGGGACTAGCGGGAGATCTCCGACGCCCATGGGATGAGCAGTTCTTC.

This clonotype was found a few times. The chain couples TRBV20-1 to TRBJ2-7; D perhaps matches TRBD2 (6 bases). The V gene's germline CDR1 is DFQATT and CDR2 SNEGSKA (reference sequence). V was pared by 7 bases and J by 1 base, with 17 bases between. The CDR3 has 14 amino acids. Written as DNA, the CDR3 is TGCAGTGTCAAACCCGCGGGGAGGTCCTACGAGCAGTACTTC. Protein sequence: CSVKPAGRSYEQYF.

This clonotype was seen a few times. The rearrangement joins TRBV9 to TRBJ2-1; 7 bases match TRBD1. Per the germline V gene, CDR1 is SGDLS and CDR2 is YYNGEE. The CDR3 is made up of 18 amino acids. The ends lost 0 bases at V and 0 bases at J; junction bases unmatched: 9. CDR3: CASSVGAYGDSSYNEQFF. The CDR3 coding sequence is TGTGCCAGCAGCGTAGGGGCTTACGGGGACAGCTCCTACAATGAGCAGTTCTTC.

The J gene is TRBJ2-2, the V gene TRBV29-1; tentative D call: TRBD2 (5 bases). This CDR3 has 14 residues. Trimming pared 5 bases from V and 4 bases from J, leaving 14 bases between. CDR1 and CDR2 (germline): SQVTM, ANQGSEA. CDR3 in amino acids: CSVIRGSVTGELFF. The CDR3 nucleotides are TGCAGCGTTATACGCGGGTCTGTCACCGGGGAGCTGTTTTTT.

This clonotype appeared a few times. The rearrangement uses TRBV9 and TRBJ2-5; 7 nucleotides agree with TRBD1. Unmatched junction bases numbered 9, after V lost 1 base and J lost 3 bases. In germline, CDR1 is SGDLS, CDR2 YYNGEE. This CDR3 comprises 16 residues. The CDR3 sequence: CASSVSPSTGKETQYF. DNA for the CDR3: TGTGCCAGCAGCGTATCCCCTTCGACAGGGAAAGAGACCCAGTACTTC.

V usage is TRBV12-3 or TRBV12-4 and J usage is TRBJ2-2, with 8 nucleotides matching TRBD2. V gave up 8 bases and J gave up 4 bases; unmatched junction bases: 3. The CDR3 has 13 residues. The CDR3 DNA sequence: TGTGCCAGCGGGACTAGGGGCACCGGGGAGCTGTTTTTT. Residues: CASGTRGTGELFF.

This rearrangement joins TRBV10-3 to TRBJ1-1; 7 bases are shared with TRBD1. J lost 5 bases, V lost 6 bases, and 6 bases had no gene match. The CDR3 length is 13 residues. CDR1 and CDR2 from the germline V gene are ENHRY and SYGVKD. The CDR3 protein is CAISPGQETEAFF. In DNA, the CDR3 is TGTGCCATCAGCCCCGGACAGGAGACTGAAGCTTTCTTT.

The J gene is TRBJ1-1, the V gene TRBV20-1, with D maybe TRBD1 (6 bases). This CDR3 comprises 13 residues. Germline V gives CDR1 DFQATT, CDR2 SNEGSKA (reference sequence). V was clipped by 6 bases and J by 0 bases, with 11 bases between them. The CDR3 sequence is CSAYRDVNTEAFF. CDR3 sequence (DNA): TGCAGTGCGTACAGGGATGTGAACACTGAAGCTTTCTTT.

The rearrangement joins TRBV3-1 to TRBJ2-5, with D possibly called TRBD1 or TRBD2 (5 bases each). The CDR3 totals 15 residues. Germline V gene sequence: CDR1 LGHDT, CDR2 YNNKEL (reference sequence). V gave up 1 base and J gave up 5 bases, with 14 bases separating them. This CDR3 is CASSQGPGRPETQYF. The CDR3 nucleotides are TGTGCCAGCAGCCAAGGCCCGGGACGGCCGGAGACCCAGTACTTC.

The V call is TRBV7-9, the J call TRBJ2-5; 10 nucleotides line up with TRBD2. V shed 5 bases and J 1 base; nucleotides not matched to a gene: 7. The CDR3 spans 16 residues. Germline V gene lookup returns CDR1 SEHNR and CDR2 FQNEAQ (reference sequence). Here the CDR3 reads CASSPSGGAPQETQYF. Here the CDR3 DNA reads TGTGCCAGCAGCCCGAGCGGGGGGGCGCCCCAAGAGACCCAGTACTTC.

In DNA, the CDR3 is TGTGCCAGCAGCTTCGGGGGAGGAAACACCATATATTTT. Translation: CASSFGGGNTIYF. V gene TRBV7-9 combines with J gene TRBJ1-3; possibly TRBD1 for D (5 bases). Germline CDR1 and CDR2: SEHNR and FQNEAQ (reference sequence). V shed 3 bases and J shed 4 bases, with 7 bases lying between them. The CDR3 is made up of 13 amino acids.

CDR3 nucleotides: TGTGCCAGCAGCCATACGTCTAACTATGGCTACACCTTC. Translating gives CASSHTSNYGYTF. The rearrangement uses TRBV7-2 and TRBJ1-2; D remains ambiguous. With 5 bases removed from V and 0 bases from J, the gap between germline ends came to 7 bases. The CDR3 consists of 13 residues. CDR1 and CDR2 (germline): SGHTA, FQGNSA.